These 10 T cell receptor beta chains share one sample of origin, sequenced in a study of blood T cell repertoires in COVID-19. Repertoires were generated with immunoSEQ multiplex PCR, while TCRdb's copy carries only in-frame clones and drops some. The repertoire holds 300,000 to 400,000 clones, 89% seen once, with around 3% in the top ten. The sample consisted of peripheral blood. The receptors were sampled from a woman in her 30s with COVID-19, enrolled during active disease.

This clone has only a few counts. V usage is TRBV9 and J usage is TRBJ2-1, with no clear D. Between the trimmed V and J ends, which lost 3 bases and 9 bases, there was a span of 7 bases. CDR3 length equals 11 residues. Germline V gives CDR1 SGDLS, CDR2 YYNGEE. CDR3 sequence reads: CASSGPGEQFF. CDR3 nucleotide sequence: TGTGCCAGCAGCGGGCCGGGTGAGCAGTTCTTC.

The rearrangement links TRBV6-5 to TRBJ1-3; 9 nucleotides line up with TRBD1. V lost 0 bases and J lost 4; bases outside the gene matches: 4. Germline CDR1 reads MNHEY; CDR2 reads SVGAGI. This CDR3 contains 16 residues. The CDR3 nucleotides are TGTGCCAGCAGTTACTCCAACAGGGGGCCCGGAAACACCATATATTTT. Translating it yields CASSYSNRGPGNTIYF.

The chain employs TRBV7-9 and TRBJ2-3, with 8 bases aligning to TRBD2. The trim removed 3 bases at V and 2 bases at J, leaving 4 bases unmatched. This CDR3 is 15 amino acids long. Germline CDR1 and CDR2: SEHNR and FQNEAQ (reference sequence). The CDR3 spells CASSFSGVNTDTQYF. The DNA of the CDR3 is TGTGCCAGCAGCTTTAGCGGGGTCAACACAGATACGCAGTATTTT.

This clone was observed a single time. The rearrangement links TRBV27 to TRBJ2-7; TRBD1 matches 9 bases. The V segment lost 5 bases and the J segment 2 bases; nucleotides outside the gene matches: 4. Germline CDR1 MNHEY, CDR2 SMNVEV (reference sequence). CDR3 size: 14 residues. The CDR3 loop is CASSLWDRAYEQYF. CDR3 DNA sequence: TGTGCCAGCAGTCTGTGGGACAGGGCCTACGAGCAGTACTTC.

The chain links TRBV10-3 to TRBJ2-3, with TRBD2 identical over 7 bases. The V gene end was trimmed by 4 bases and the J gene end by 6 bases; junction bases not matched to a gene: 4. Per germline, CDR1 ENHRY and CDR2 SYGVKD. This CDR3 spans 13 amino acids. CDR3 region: CAISGGLRDTQYF. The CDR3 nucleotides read TGTGCCATCAGTGGGGGACTAAGGGATACGCAGTATTTT.

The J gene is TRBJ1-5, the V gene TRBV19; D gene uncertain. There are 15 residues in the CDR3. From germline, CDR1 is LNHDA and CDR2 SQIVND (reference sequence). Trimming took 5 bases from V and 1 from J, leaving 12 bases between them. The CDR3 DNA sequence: TGTGCCAGTAGTTCCCGGGATAACAGCAATCAGCCCCAGCATTTT. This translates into CASSSRDNSNQPQHF. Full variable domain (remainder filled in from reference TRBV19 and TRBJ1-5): DGGITQSPKYLFRKEGQNVTLSCEQNLNHDAMYWYRQDPGQGLRLIYYSQIVNDFQKGDIAEGYSVSREKKESFPLTVTSAQKNPTAFYLCASSSRDNSNQPQHFGDGTRLSIL.

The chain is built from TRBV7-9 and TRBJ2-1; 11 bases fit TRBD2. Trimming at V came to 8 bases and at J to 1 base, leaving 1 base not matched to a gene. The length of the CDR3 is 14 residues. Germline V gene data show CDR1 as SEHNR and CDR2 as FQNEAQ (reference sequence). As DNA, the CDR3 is TGTGCCAGCCGGACTAGCGGGTCCTACAATGAGCAGTTCTTC. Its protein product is CASRTSGSYNEQFF.

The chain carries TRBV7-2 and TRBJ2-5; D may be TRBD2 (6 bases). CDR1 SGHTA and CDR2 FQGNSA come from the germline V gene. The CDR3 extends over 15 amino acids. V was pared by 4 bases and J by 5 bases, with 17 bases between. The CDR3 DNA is TGTGCCAGCAGCTCCTTCCCGCGGGGCCAGGAGACCCAGTACTTC. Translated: CASSSFPRGQETQYF.

CDR3 amino acids: CASSGGLAGGYEQYV. The CDR3 coding sequence is TGTGCCAGCAGCGGCGGCCTAGCGGGAGGTTACGAGCAGTACGTC. The V and J genes are TRBV5-4 and TRBJ2-7, with 11 bases identical to TRBD2. The CDR3 contains 15 residues. V shed 4 bases, J shed 4 bases, and the junction held 7 bases outside the gene matches. CDR1 SGHNT and CDR2 YYREEE come from the germline V gene (reference sequence).

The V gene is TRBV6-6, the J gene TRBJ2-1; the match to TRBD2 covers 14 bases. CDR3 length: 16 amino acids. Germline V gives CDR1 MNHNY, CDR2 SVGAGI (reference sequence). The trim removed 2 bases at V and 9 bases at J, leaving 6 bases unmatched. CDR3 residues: CASSYKGLAGVGEQFF. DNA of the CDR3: TGTGCCAGCAGTTACAAGGGACTAGCGGGGGTCGGTGAGCAGTTCTTC.